These 10 T cell receptor beta chains came from one sample sequenced in a study of molecular identifiers for immune sequencing clone quantification (dated by TCRdb to 2016 to 2019). Library construction relied on PCR. Sequenced using an Illumina HiSeq 4000. TCRdb redid the processing of the public reads, applying fastp at Q25 and MiXCR, and retained in-frame beta chains. CDR3 protein duplicates are merged, each entry listing the most common genes and DNA. This sample is represented by tens of thousands of distinct CDR3 sequences; around 21% of them were singletons. The top ten hold about 1% of the sample. Material: naive CD8+ T cells from blood, with Jurkat cell RNA spiked in. The cell subset or site label, as the study defines it: FACS-sorted CD8+CD4-CCR7+CD45RA+ naive T cells. All receptors derive from a human donor in good health. Some libraries in this study had Jurkat cell RNA spiked in.

This clonotype was counted many times. The chain employs TRBV28 and TRBJ2-5; TRBD2 aligns across 11 bases. CDR3 length: 15 amino acids. Germline V gene sequence: CDR1 MDHEN, CDR2 SYDVKM. After removal of 8 bases from V and 0 bases from J, the junction contained 5 bases not matched to a gene. The CDR3 sequence: CASGVAGGHQETQYF. As DNA, the CDR3 is TGTGCCAGCGGGGTAGCGGGAGGGCACCAAGAGACCCAGTACTTC.

The chain joins TRBV4-3 to TRBJ2-2; D unclear. The germline gives CDR1 LGHNA, CDR2 YSLEER. V dropped 0 bases and J dropped 4 bases, with 12 bases sitting between them. This CDR3 has 16 residues. The CDR3 region is CASSQDTTFFTGELFF. The CDR3 bases are TGCGCCAGCAGCCAAGACACCACTTTTTTCACCGGGGAGCTGTTTTTT.

Ten or more counts support this clonotype. V and J are TRBV6-6 and TRBJ2-7; the match to TRBD1 covers 7 bases. Trimming at V came to 5 bases and at J to 7 bases, leaving 2 bases not matched to a gene. CDR1 and CDR2 from the germline V gene are MNHNY and SVGAGI (reference sequence). The length of the CDR3 is 11 residues. CDR3 nucleotide sequence: TGTGCCAGCAGTACAGGGGTGGAGCAGTACTTC. As protein: CASSTGVEQYF.

V and J are TRBV27 and TRBJ1-1, with a weak D call TRBD1 (5 bases). The CDR3 has 15 residues. In germline, CDR1 is MNHEY, CDR2 SMNVEV (reference sequence). V lost 7 bases and J lost 2, with 17 bases in between. CDR3 sequence (DNA): TGTGCCAGCACCCATAGCCGGGGGTATAACACTGAAGCTTTCTTT. Translated, it gives CASTHSRGYNTEAFF.

In its sample, this clonotype was seen many times. V usage is TRBV12-5 and J usage is TRBJ2-6; the match to TRBD1 covers 10 bases. Germline V gene sequence: CDR1 LGHNT, CDR2 FRNRAP. Trimming at V came to 6 bases and at J to 10 bases, leaving 6 bases not matched to a gene. The CDR3 is 14 residues long. CDR3 protein: CASGWGTGENVLTF. CDR3 bases: TGTGCTAGTGGATGGGGGACAGGGGAAAACGTCCTGACTTTC.

In its sample, this clonotype was seen many times. The genes are TRBV7-9 and TRBJ1-5; weak D call: TRBD1 (5 bases). CDR1 and CDR2 from the germline V gene are SEHNR and FQNEAQ (reference sequence). Trimming left V 4 bases short and J 0 bases short, with 10 bases between. The CDR3 consists of 15 residues. The DNA for the CDR3 is TGTGCCAGCAGCTCGGTTCAGGGTAGCAATCAGCCCCAGCATTTT. It specifies CASSSVQGSNQPQHF.

Worth noting for this clonotype: A much larger clone differs from this one at a single base, so this may be a read error. The genes are TRBV15 and TRBJ2-5; D might be TRBD1 (6 bases). From germline, CDR1 is LNHNV and CDR2 YYDKDF (reference sequence). The CDR3 runs 17 residues. The CDR3 nucleotides read TGTGCCACCAGCAGAGAGGGTTCGACAGGCTTCCAAGAGACCCAGCACTTC. Its protein product is CATSREGSTGFQETQHF.

In this sample, this clonotype turned up many times. The chain couples TRBV27 to TRBJ2-2, with a weak D call TRBD1 (6 bases). Germline V CDR1 and CDR2: MNHEY, SMNVEV (reference sequence). Trimming stripped 2 bases from V and 5 bases from J, with 6 bases between. The length of the CDR3 is 13 residues. The CDR3 reads CASSLQGTGELFF. DNA for the CDR3: TGTGCCAGCAGTTTACAGGGGACCGGGGAGCTGTTTTTT.

This clonotype has at least ten counts. Here the CDR3 DNA reads TGTGCCAGTAGTATACCGAGCTATGGCTACACCTTC. Amino acid sequence: CASSIPSYGYTF. The chain recombines TRBV19 with TRBJ1-2; D remains unclear. The germline CDR1 and CDR2 sequences are LNHDA and SQIVND (reference sequence). The CDR3 length is 12 residues. With 2 bases removed from V and 4 bases from J, the gap between germline ends came to 5 bases.

This clonotype was counted at least ten times. In DNA, the CDR3 is TGTGCCAGCAGTTGGACAGGGGGCCGAGGGTCCTACAATGAGCAGTTCTTC. Protein sequence: CASSWTGGRGSYNEQFF. J is TRBJ2-1 and V is TRBV28, with 11 nucleotides matching TRBD1. This CDR3 has 17 residues. V trimming: 4 bases; J trimming: 1 base; junction bases outside the gene matches: 6. Germline CDR1 and CDR2: MDHEN and SYDVKM.